This is a list of T cell receptor beta chains from one sample in a study of blood T cells in healthy people across ages. TCRdb ran MiXCR on the 5' RACE reads and lists one entry per CDR3 protein. The sample consists of roughly 830,000 distinct CDR3 sequences, 62% of them appearing once. Input material: blood. All receptors derive from a man aged 25 to 45 in good health. The CDR3 runs from the conserved cysteine through the conserved F or W. Fields, in order: V gene, D gene, clone size, J gene, CDR3 DNA, CDR3 protein. The D gene is left open where the match is weak. Rows may omit the clone size; those that give it use once, few, many or a size class.

v_gene: TRBV12-3/TRBV12-4; d_gene: TRBD1; abundance: NA; j_gene: TRBJ2-7; CDR3nt: TGTGCCAGCAGTGACAGACAGGGGAACCCCTACGAGCAGTACTTC; CDR3aa: CASSDRQGNPYEQYF
v_gene: TRBV3-1; d_gene: NA; abundance: NA; j_gene: TRBJ2-3; CDR3nt: TGTGCCAGCAGCCAAAGACGGGGTCGCGGGTTGTCGGATACGCAGTATTTT; CDR3aa: CASSQRRGRGLSDTQYF
v_gene: TRBV10-3; d_gene: NA; abundance: NA; j_gene: TRBJ2-1; CDR3nt: TGTGCCATCAGTCTAGATAGCGATGAGCAGTTCTTC; CDR3aa: CAISLDSDEQFF
v_gene: TRBV5-5; d_gene: NA; abundance: few; j_gene: TRBJ2-4; CDR3nt: TGTGCCAGCAGCTTGTATGGCGACATTCAGTACTTC; CDR3aa: CASSLYGDIQYF
v_gene: TRBV20-1; d_gene: NA; abundance: NA; j_gene: TRBJ2-7; CDR3nt: TGCAGTGCTAGGTCGACTAGTGGGTACGAGCAGTACTTC; CDR3aa: CSARSTSGYEQYF
v_gene: TRBV5-1; d_gene: TRBD2; abundance: NA; j_gene: TRBJ2-1; CDR3nt: TGCGCCAGCAGGGGGACTAGCGGGGAGCGGTTCTTC; CDR3aa: CASRGTSGERFF
v_gene: TRBV4-3; d_gene: TRBD2; abundance: NA; j_gene: TRBJ2-1; CDR3nt: TGCGCCAGCAGCCAAGTACATAGGGGACTAGCCCCCTACAATGAGCAGTTCTTC; CDR3aa: CASSQVHRGLAPYNEQFF
v_gene: TRBV5-1; d_gene: TRBD1; abundance: NA; j_gene: TRBJ1-1; CDR3nt: TGCGCCAGCAGCTTGTGGCAGGGGGATGAAGCTTTCTTT; CDR3aa: CASSLWQGDEAFF
v_gene: TRBV28; d_gene: TRBD2; abundance: NA; j_gene: TRBJ2-3; CDR3nt: TGTGCCAGCCAAAGCGCCGGGCTAGCGGGGGCGGGGGATACGCAGTATTTT; CDR3aa: CASQSAGLAGAGDTQYF
v_gene: TRBV29-1; d_gene: NA; abundance: NA; j_gene: TRBJ2-1; CDR3nt: TGCAGCGTCCCTGGTAGGGGGATCTATGAGCAGTTCTTC; CDR3aa: CSVPGRGIYEQFF
v_gene: TRBV7-3; d_gene: NA; abundance: few; j_gene: TRBJ2-3; CDR3nt: TGTGCCAGCAGCTTGGGAGAGCGGATCACAGATACGCAGTATTTT; CDR3aa: CASSLGERITDTQYF
v_gene: TRBV2; d_gene: NA; abundance: once; j_gene: TRBJ1-2; CDR3nt: TGTGCCAGCAGTGAAGCGCTTGGGGTCGGCTATGGCTACACCTTC; CDR3aa: CASSEALGVGYGYTF
v_gene: TRBV28; d_gene: TRBD1; abundance: NA; j_gene: TRBJ2-4; CDR3nt: TGTGCCAGCAGCCCGGGACAGTTAAAGCAGTACTTC; CDR3aa: CASSPGQLKQYF
v_gene: TRBV7-9; d_gene: NA; abundance: NA; j_gene: TRBJ1-1; CDR3nt: TGTGCCAGCAGCCCCCGGACAGTAGCTATGAACACTGAAGCTTTCTTT; CDR3aa: CASSPRTVAMNTEAFF
v_gene: TRBV28; d_gene: TRBD2; abundance: few; j_gene: TRBJ2-5; CDR3nt: TGTGCCAGCACAAAGGGACTAGCGGGGGTACAAGAGACCCAGTACTTC; CDR3aa: CASTKGLAGVQETQYF